The text below deals with one T cell receptor beta chain. The data derive from a study of T cell responses to AZD1222 COVID-19 vaccine. Here immunoSEQ multiplex PCR was the method, and the copy in TCRdb shows in-frame clones only, minus some. The profile shows some 190,000 clones, roughly 90% of them singletons. Germline values: CDR1 MDHEN, CDR2 SYDVKM. The CDR3 extends over 16 amino acids. J gave up 2 bases and V 5 bases, and 6 bases lay outside the gene matches. This rearrangement joins TRBV28 to TRBJ2-5; 12 bases are shared with TRBD1. The source of this sequence is an adult who received the AZD1222 COVID-19 vaccine. Specimen: peripheral blood, collected 28 days after the second AZD1222 dose. The CDR3 sequence is CASSPGTGGLQETQYF. The CDR3 bases are TGTGCCAGCAGTCCTGGGACAGGGGGCCTTCAAGAGACCCAGTACTTC.